This T cell receptor beta chain was captured by sequencing in a study of OX40 agonist ivuxolimab in advanced cancers. Trimming cost V 6 bases and J 7 bases; bases outside gene matches: 13. The CDR3 length is 15 residues. Looked up from germline, CDR1 is LNHDA and CDR2 is SQIVND (reference sequence). Repertoires were generated with immunoSEQ multiplex PCR, while TCRdb's copy carries only in-frame clones and drops some. The profile shows 70,000 to 100,000 clones, around 89% of them singletons. The sequencing here drew on CD4+ or CD8+ T cells sorted from blood, taken in a trial of the OX40 agonist ivuxolimab. The chain uses TRBV19 and TRBJ2-5, with 8 bases that match TRBD1. The receptor was isolated from an adult with an advanced solid tumor such as melanoma, head and neck, liver or kidney cancer. CDR3 in DNA: TGTGCCAGTAGACTGGGACAGGCGCTGGGGGGGACCCAGTACTTC. It translates to CASRLGQALGGTQYF.